These 15 T cell receptor beta chains were all obtained from the same sample, sequenced in a study of PD-1 blockade in classical Hodgkin lymphoma. As for time point: newly diagnosed, previously untreated cHL patient sample. CD4+ T cells were purified from thawed PBMCs by negative selection. The table came from immunoSEQ multiplex PCR; TCRdb's copy has only in-frame clones and leaves some out. The sample has around 31,000 clones, roughly nine tenths seen once. Sequenced sample: CD4+ T cells from blood. The receptors come from a human donor with classical Hodgkin lymphoma.

This clone was recorded once. The genes are TRBV7-3 and TRBJ2-2; 14 nucleotides line up with TRBD2. V lost 5 bases to trimming and J lost 7 bases; unmatched junction nucleotides: 6. The CDR3 totals 16 residues. Germline CDR1 is SGHTA and CDR2 is FQGTGA. CDR3 protein: CASSTTSGRAHGELFF. The DNA for the CDR3 is TGTGCCAGCAGCACGACTAGCGGGAGGGCCCACGGGGAGCTGTTTTTT.

In nucleotides, the CDR3 is TGCGCCAGCAGCCATACTAGCGGGAGGGCCGCAAGCTCCTACGAGCAGTACTTC. Its translation is CASSHTSGRAASSYEQYF. The V and J genes are TRBV4-1 and TRBJ2-7; 13 bases are shared with TRBD2. Germline values: CDR1 MGHRA, CDR2 YSYEKL. Trimming took 3 bases from V and 0 from J; bases not matched to a gene: 8. This CDR3 comprises 18 residues.

The chain recombines TRBV6-6 with TRBJ2-5; 10 nucleotides line up with TRBD2. In germline, CDR1 is MNHNY, CDR2 SVGAGI (reference sequence). The length of the CDR3 is 16 residues. J gave up 5 bases and V 2 bases, and 8 bases lay outside the gene matches. CDR3 DNA sequence: TGTGCCAGCAGTTACAAGGCTAGCGGGAGTAGGGAGACCCAGTACTTC. Translating gives CASSYKASGSRETQYF.

J is TRBJ1-1 and V is TRBV6-1, with 9 bases that match TRBD1. Germline-derived CDR1 and CDR2 are MNHNS and SASEGT. Losses at the gene ends were 5 bases for V and 8 bases for J; bases not matched to a gene: 9. The CDR3 is 14 residues long. CDR3 DNA: TGTGCCAGCAGTTCCCGGACAGGGGAGTCCGAAGCTTTCTTT. As protein: CASSSRTGESEAFF.

The chain carries TRBV11-2 and TRBJ1-1; the match to TRBD1 covers 7 bases. CDR3 length: 15 residues. The junction had 12 bases not matched to a gene; V was cut back by 5 bases and J by 6 bases. Germline CDR1 SGHAT, CDR2 FQNNGV. CDR3 DNA sequence: TGTGCCAGCAGCCTACTCCCGGGACAGCTAGCTGAAGCTTTCTTT. This encodes CASSLLPGQLAEAFF.

This clone was counted a few times. V and J are TRBV6-6 and TRBJ2-4; 8 bases fit TRBD2. The CDR3 has 13 residues. Germline V gene lookup returns CDR1 MNHNY and CDR2 SVGAGI (reference sequence). Unmatched junction bases numbered 7, after V lost 8 bases and J lost 7 bases. Here the CDR3 DNA reads TGTGCCAGCGGAGAATCGGGAGGGAACATTCAGTACTTC. It specifies CASGESGGNIQYF.

The V gene is TRBV18, the J gene TRBJ2-7; possible D gene TRBD2, 5 bases. This CDR3 contains 11 residues. Per germline, CDR1 KGHSH and CDR2 LQKENI. The V and J ends lost 4 bases and 5 bases respectively, with 6 bases between them. This chain's CDR3 is CASSLEDEQYF. In DNA, the CDR3 is TGTGCCAGCTCACTGGAGGACGAGCAGTACTTC.

This chain connects TRBV4-3 to TRBJ1-2; unclear D gene. The ends were cut back, 0 bases at V and 2 bases at J, with 10 bases in the middle. The CDR3 runs 15 residues. CDR1 and CDR2 (germline): LGHNA, YSLEER. The CDR3, as DNA: TGCGCCAGCAGCCAAGATTCCAACGGGAACTATGGCTACACCTTC. Translated, it gives CASSQDSNGNYGYTF.

This chain connects TRBV7-2 to TRBJ2-7; 9 nucleotides match TRBD1. Germline CDR1 SGHTA, CDR2 FQGNSA. This CDR3 contains 13 residues. The V gene end was trimmed by 5 bases and the J gene end by 5 bases; junction bases not matched to a gene: 4. The CDR3 bases are TGTGCCAGCAGCACGGGACAGGGCAACGAGCAGTACTTC. Encoded protein: CASSTGQGNEQYF.

This chain uses TRBV10-2 with TRBJ2-5; 9 bases are a match to TRBD2. Trimming took 6 bases from V and 5 from J; bases not matched to a gene: 1. Per the germline V gene, CDR1 is WSHSY and CDR2 is SAAADI. The CDR3 length is 12 residues. CDR3 loop: CASRTSGETQYF. CDR3 coding DNA: TGCGCCAGCAGAACTAGCGGGGAGACCCAGTACTTC.

This chain joins TRBV7-2 and TRBJ2-1; 10 bases are shared with TRBD2. J gave up 6 bases and V 1 base, and 12 bases lay outside the gene matches. This CDR3 is 18 amino acids long. CDR1 is SGHTA, CDR2 FQGNSA, per germline. CDR3 region: CASSLGVGTSVWGNEQFF. The CDR3 DNA is TGTGCCAGCAGCTTAGGGGTTGGGACTAGCGTATGGGGCAATGAGCAGTTCTTC.

This rearrangement joins TRBV30 to TRBJ2-5; D ambiguous. Germline-derived CDR1 and CDR2 are GTSNPN and SVGIG (reference sequence). The CDR3 has 13 amino acids. V gave up 1 base and J gave up 0 bases, with 6 bases separating them. Here the CDR3 reads CAWSGRYQETQYF. The CDR3 coding sequence is TGTGCCTGGAGTGGACGGTACCAAGAGACCCAGTACTTC.

This clone was observed a single time. This chain joins TRBV14 and TRBJ2-7; 9 bases map to TRBD1. Trimming removed 11 bases from V and 3 bases from J; junction bases left unmatched: 14. The CDR3 covers 15 residues. Germline V gene lookup returns CDR1 SGHDN and CDR2 FVKESK. The DNA for the CDR3 is TGTGCCGGACAAACAACCGGGACAGGGATCTACGAGCAGTACTTC. It codes for CAGQTTGTGIYEQYF.

This clone was counted once. The chain uses TRBV6-6 and TRBJ1-5, with D possibly being TRBD1 (6 bases). CDR1 and CDR2 from the germline V gene are MNHNY and SVGAGI (reference sequence). The CDR3 covers 13 residues. V dropped 5 bases and J dropped 7 bases, with 12 bases sitting between them. CDR3 nucleotides: TGTGCCAGCAGTCTGACAGGAGACCAGCCCCAGCATTTT. Its translation: CASSLTGDQPQHF.

The chain links TRBV27 to TRBJ1-2; no definite D call. V lost 2 bases, J lost 2 bases, and 6 bases lay in between. Germline CDR1 is MNHEY and CDR2 is SMNVEV (reference sequence). The CDR3 loop spans 13 amino acids. CDR3 in amino acids: CASSLRENYGYTF. In nucleotides, the CDR3 is TGTGCCAGCAGTTTAAGGGAAAACTATGGCTACACCTTC.